The T cell receptor beta chain described here comes from a study of blood T cell repertoires in COVID-19. Worth noting for this clone: The junction departs from the called germline gene at one end, perhaps through a read error.

Donors of Cohort 3 who recovered were those that had two negative PCRs, clearance, or symptom resolution. Some clones are missing from TCRdb's copy, which holds only in-frame ones; the method was immunoSEQ multiplex PCR. Seen here are approximately 170,000 clones, about 81% observed once, and the top ten hold roughly 3%. Germline CDR1 is SNHLY and CDR2 is FYNNEI. The CDR3 is 14 amino acids. Sequences were obtained from PBMCs or T cells enriched from blood (not recorded which). This receptor was obtained from a woman aged 25 to 39 who had recovered from COVID-19. V and J are TRBV2 and TRBJ2-4; TRBD1 aligns across 8 bases. The CDR3 loop is CASSEGQGRNIQYF. CDR3 DNA sequence: TGTGCCAGCAGCGAAGGACAGGGCCGAAACATTCAGTACTTC.